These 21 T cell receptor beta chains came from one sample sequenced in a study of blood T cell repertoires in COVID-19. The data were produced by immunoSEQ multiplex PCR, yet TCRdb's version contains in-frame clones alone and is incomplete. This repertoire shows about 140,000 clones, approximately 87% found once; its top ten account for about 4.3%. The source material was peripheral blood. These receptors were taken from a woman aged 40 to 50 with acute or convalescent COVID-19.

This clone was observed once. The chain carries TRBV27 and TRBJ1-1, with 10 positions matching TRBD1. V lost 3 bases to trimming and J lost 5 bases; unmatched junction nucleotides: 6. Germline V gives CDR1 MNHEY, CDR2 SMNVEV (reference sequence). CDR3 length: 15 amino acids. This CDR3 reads CASSLGQGMGTEAFF. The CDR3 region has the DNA TGTGCCAGCAGTTTGGGACAGGGGATGGGAACTGAAGCTTTCTTT.

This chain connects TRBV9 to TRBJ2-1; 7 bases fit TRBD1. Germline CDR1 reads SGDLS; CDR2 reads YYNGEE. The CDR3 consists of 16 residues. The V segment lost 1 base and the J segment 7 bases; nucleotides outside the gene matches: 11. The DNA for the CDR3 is TGTGCCAGCAGCGTATGGGATGCGACAGGGATTAATGAGCAGTTCTTC. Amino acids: CASSVWDATGINEQFF.

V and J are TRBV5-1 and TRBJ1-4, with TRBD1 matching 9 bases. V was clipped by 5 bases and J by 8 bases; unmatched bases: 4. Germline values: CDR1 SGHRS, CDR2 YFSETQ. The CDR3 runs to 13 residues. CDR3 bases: TGCGCCAGCAGGGGACAGGGATACGAAAAACTGTTTTTT. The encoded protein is CASRGQGYEKLFF.

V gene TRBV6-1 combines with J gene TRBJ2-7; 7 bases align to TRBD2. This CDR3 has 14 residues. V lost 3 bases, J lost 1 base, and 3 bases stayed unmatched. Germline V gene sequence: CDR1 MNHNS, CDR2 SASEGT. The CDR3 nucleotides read TGTGCCAGCAGTGAGGGAGGGTCATCCTACGAGCAGTACTTC. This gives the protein CASSEGGSSYEQYF.

The CDR3 spells CASSQSTGDRSYNEQFF. In nucleotides, the CDR3 is TGCGCCAGCAGCCAGAGTACGGGGGACCGCTCCTACAATGAGCAGTTCTTC. The V and J genes are TRBV4-3 and TRBJ2-1; perhaps TRBD2 as D (6 bases). V was trimmed by 3 bases and J by 0 bases, leaving 15 bases between them. The CDR3 has 17 residues. Germline loops: CDR1 LGHNA, CDR2 YSLEER.

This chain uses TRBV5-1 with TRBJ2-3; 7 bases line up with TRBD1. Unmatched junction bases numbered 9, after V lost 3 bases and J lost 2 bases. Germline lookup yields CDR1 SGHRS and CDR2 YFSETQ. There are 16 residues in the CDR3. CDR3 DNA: TGCGCCAGCAGCTCTGAGGGGGCCGGGGTCACAGATACGCAGTATTTT. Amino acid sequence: CASSSEGAGVTDTQYF.

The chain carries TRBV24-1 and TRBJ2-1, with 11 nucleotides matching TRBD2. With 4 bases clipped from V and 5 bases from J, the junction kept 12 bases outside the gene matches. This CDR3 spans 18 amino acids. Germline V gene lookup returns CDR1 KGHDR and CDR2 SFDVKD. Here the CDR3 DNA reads TGTGCCACCAGTGACCCAAGCTTTAGCGGGGGGGACCACAATGAGCAGTTCTTC. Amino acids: CATSDPSFSGGDHNEQFF.

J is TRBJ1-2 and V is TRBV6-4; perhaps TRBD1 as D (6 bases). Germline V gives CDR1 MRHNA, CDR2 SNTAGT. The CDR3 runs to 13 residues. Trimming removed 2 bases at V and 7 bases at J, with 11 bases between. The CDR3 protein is CASSDGGGFGYTF. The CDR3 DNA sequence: TGTGCCAGCAGTGACGGGGGGGGCTTTGGCTACACCTTC.

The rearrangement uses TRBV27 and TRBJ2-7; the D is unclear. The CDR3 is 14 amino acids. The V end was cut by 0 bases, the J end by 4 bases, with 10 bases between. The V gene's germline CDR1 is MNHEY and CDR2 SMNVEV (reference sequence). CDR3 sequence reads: CASSLSSPGYEQYF. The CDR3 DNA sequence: TGTGCCAGCAGTTTATCCTCCCCCGGTTACGAGCAGTACTTC.

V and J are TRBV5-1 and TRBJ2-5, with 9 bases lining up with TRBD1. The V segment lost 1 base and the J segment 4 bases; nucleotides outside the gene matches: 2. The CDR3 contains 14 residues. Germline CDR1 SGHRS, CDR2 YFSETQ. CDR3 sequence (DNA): TGCGCCAGCAGCTTGACGGACAGGGGAGAGACCCAGTACTTC. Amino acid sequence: CASSLTDRGETQYF.

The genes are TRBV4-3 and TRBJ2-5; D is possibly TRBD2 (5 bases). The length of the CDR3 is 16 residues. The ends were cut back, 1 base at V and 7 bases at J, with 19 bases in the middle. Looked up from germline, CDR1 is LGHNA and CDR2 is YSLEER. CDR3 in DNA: TGCGCCAGCAGCCAAGGAGTTAGCGCCGCCATTCTGACCCAGTACTTC. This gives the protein CASSQGVSAAILTQYF.

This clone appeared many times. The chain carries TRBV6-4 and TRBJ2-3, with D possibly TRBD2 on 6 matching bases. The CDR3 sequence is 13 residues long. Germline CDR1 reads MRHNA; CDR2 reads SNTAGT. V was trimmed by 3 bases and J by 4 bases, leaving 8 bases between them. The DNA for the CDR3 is TGTGCCAGCAGTGAAGGCGGGGCAGATACGCAGTATTTT. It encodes CASSEGGADTQYF.

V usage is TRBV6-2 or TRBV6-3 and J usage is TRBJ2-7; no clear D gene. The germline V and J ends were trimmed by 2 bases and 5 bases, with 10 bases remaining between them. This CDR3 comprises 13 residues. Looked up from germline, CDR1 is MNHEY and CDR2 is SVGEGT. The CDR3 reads CASSYLVSDEQYF. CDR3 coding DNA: TGTGCCAGCAGTTACCTTGTTTCCGACGAGCAGTACTTC.

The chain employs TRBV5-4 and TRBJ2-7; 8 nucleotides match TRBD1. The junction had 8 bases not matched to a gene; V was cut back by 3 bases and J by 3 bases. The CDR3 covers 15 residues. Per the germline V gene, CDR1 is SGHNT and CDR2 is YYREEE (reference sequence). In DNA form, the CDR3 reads TGTGCCAGCAGCTCAAAACTCGACAGGGGCTACGAGCAGTACTTC. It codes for CASSSKLDRGYEQYF.

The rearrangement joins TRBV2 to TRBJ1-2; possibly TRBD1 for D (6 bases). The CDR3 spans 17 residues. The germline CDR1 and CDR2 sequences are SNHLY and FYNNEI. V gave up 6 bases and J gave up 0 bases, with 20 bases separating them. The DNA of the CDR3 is TGTGCCAGCAGCTCCCGGGGGGGCTGGCAGGCTAACTATGGCTACACCTTC. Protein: CASSSRGGWQANYGYTF.

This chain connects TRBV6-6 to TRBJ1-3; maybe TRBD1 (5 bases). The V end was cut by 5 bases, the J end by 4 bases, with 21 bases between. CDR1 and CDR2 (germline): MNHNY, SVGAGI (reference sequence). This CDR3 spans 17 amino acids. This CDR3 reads CASSPLRQSLSGNTIYF. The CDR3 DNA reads TGTGCCAGCAGTCCCCTTCGACAGTCCTTGTCGGGAAACACCATATATTTT.

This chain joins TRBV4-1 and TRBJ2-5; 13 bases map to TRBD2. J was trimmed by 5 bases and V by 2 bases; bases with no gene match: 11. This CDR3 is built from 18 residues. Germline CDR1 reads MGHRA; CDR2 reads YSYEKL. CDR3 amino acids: CASSQRVLAGGLRETQYF. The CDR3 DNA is TGCGCCAGCAGCCAAAGGGTACTAGCGGGGGGGCTACGGGAGACCCAGTACTTC.

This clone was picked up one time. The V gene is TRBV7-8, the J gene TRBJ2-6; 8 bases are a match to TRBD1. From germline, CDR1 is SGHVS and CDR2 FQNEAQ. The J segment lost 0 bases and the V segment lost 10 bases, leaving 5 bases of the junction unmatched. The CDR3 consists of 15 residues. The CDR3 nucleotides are TGTGCCACTAGGACAGGGTTCTCTGGGGCCAACGTCCTGACTTTC. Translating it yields CATRTGFSGANVLTF.

The CDR3 region is CASSYSVPARSAFF. The CDR3 nucleotides read TGTGCCAGCAGTTACTCGGTCCCAGCCAGGTCCGCTTTCTTT. The chain carries TRBV6-5 and TRBJ1-1; D is unresolved. Germline CDR1 MNHEY, CDR2 SVGAGI. V was pared by 0 bases and J by 11 bases, with 16 bases between. This CDR3 is 14 amino acids long.

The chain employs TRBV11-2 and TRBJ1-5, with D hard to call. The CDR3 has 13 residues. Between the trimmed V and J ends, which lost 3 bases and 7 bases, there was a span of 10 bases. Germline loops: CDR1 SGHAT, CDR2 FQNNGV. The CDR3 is CASSLRALQPQHF. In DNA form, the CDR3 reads TGTGCCAGCAGCTTGAGGGCATTACAGCCCCAGCATTTT.

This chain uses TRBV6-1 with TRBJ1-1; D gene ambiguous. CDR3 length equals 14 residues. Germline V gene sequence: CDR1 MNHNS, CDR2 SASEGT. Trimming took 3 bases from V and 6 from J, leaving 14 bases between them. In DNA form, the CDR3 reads TGTGCCAGCAGTGACAATCGTCTAAACGCTGAAGCTTTCTTT. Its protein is CASSDNRLNAEAFF.